This entry describes one T cell receptor beta chain. TCRdb's table, derived via immunoSEQ multiplex PCR, lists solely in-frame clones and lacks some. Of approximately 46,000 clones listed, roughly 87% were seen once; the top ten hold roughly a sixth. The data originate from a study of blood T cell repertoires in COVID-19. As for the study in general: T cells, B-cell-depleted T cells, or PBMCs provided the cDNA or gDNA that served as material.

The CDR3 consists of 14 residues. The ends lost 5 bases at V and 7 bases at J; junction bases unmatched: 7. Germline lookup yields CDR1 PRHDT and CDR2 FYEKMQ (reference sequence). This clonotype was sampled from a man between 70 and 80 years old with active COVID-19. Sequences were obtained from peripheral blood. The rearrangement uses TRBV13 and TRBJ1-4; 7 nucleotides agree with TRBD1. The CDR3 DNA follows: TGTGCCAGCAGCCCCCGGCAGGGGGGTGAAAAACTGTTTTTT. It translates to CASSPRQGGEKLFF.